This T cell receptor (beta chain) originates from a study of post-analysis software for immune sequencing data. In the study overall: Patients had relapsing-remitting, secondary progressive or progressive-relapsing multiple sclerosis; some lacked subtype. Study-level findings and limits: Normalized Chao1 diversity in multiple sclerosis patients fell significantly below that of controls. Samples sharing a preparation batch grouped tightly together when assessed by F measure. TRBV segments more frequent in patients than in controls numbered several and included TRBV5-6, TRBV5-1 and TRBV20-1.

TCR beta cDNA libraries had unique molecular identifiers. There were roughly 0.95 to 10 million T cells, and about 500,000 cDNA molecules came from them. TCRdb redid the calling of the PCR reads with MiXCR, one entry per CDR3 protein. The sample includes roughly 600,000 distinct CDR3 sequences, around 40% seen only once; the top ten take roughly 1.8%. Germline CDR1 is SQVTM and CDR2 is ANQGSEA. The CDR3 spans 13 residues. The V gene lost 6 bases and the J gene lost 4 bases, with 16 bases spanning the gap. This clonotype turned up a few times. The antigen remains unidentified. This receptor was obtained from a girl under 18 with multiple sclerosis. Material for sequencing was blood. The chain uses TRBV29-1 and TRBJ2-7; tentatively, D is TRBD2 (6 bases). The CDR3 reads CSVARLEEYEQYF. CDR3 DNA: TGCAGCGTGGCACGACTAGAGGAGTACGAGCAGTACTTC.